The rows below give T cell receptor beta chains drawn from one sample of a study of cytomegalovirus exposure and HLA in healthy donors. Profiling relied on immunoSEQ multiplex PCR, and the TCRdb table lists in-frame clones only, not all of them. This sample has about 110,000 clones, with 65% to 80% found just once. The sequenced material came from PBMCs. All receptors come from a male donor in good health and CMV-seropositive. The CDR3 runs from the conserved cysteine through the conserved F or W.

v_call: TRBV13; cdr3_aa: CASSQTGTWNTEAFF
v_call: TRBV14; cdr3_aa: CASSQGLALEQYF
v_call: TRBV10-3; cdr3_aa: CAISLSGAEGEQYF
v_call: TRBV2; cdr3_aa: CASSEAGTEDQPQHF
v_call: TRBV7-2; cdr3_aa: CASSLGASGRPDTQYF
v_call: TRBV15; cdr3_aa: CATSREGLGNTIYF
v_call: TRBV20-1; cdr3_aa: CSAKRYEQYF
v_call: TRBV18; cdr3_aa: CASSPPAGDSSYEQYF
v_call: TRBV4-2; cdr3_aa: CASSQGTVMGDMQYF
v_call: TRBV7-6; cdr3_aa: CASSLGAGGSETQYF
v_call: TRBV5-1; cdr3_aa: CASSLGGGTGAYEQYF
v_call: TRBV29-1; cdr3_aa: CSVVRQGFPYNEQFF
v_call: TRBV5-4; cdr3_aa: CASSTGTGVRTGELFF
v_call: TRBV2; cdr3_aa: CASSGQSNEQFF
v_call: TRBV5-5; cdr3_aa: CASSLGGGSVETQYF